This T cell receptor beta chain was documented in a study of beta chain features in type 1 diabetes. About the research overall: The patients were much like the healthy donors in age, gender and cell yields.

Germline V gene data show CDR1 as MGHDK and CDR2 as SYGVNS. This CDR3 has 13 amino acids. Trimming at V came to 2 bases and at J to 7 bases, leaving 4 bases not matched to a gene. All of the isolated RNA was reverse transcribed, so expressed TCRB transcripts were sequenced. Sequencing used immunoSEQ multiplex PCR; TCRdb keeps in-frame clones, though not all of them. The sample has hundreds of thousands of clones, 9.5% to 13% seen once; the top ten hold roughly 0.017%. Study observations and caveats: Researchers report that Type 1 diabetes patients had moderately but significantly shorter TCRB CDR3s across all four CD4+ subsets.

A remark on this clone: Its antigen remains unknown.

The gene calls are TRBV25-1 and TRBJ1-2, with 7 bases fitting TRBD1. Sequenced sample: naive CD4+ T cells from blood. The source of this sequence is a young man with type 1 diabetes. CDR3 nucleotide sequence: TGTGCCAGCAGTGAAGCAACAGGGGTTGGCTACACCTTC. This translates into CASSEATGVGYTF.